These T cell receptor beta chains were read from a single sample in a study of tumor and adjacent non-tumor tissue in lung cancer. MiXCR, run by TCRdb on the multiplex PCR reads, gives a single entry per CDR3 protein. This sample carries about 43,000 distinct CDR3 sequences, roughly 60% of them seen once, and the ten largest clones take about 41%. Source material: distant non-tumor lung tissue. Every receptor here comes from a man aged 45-65 years with non-small cell lung cancer. CDR3s include the opening cysteine and the closing phenylalanine or tryptophan. A D gene is named only where the DNA matches it firmly. Only some rows state a clone size, as once, few, many or a class for expanded clones.

cdr3_length | j_call | v_call | clone_size | d_call | cdr3_aa | cdr3_nt
14 | TRBJ1-6 | TRBV6-6 | - | - | CTSNLTGGNSPLHF | TGTACCAGCAATTTGACGGGTGGTAATTCACCCCTCCACTTT
17 | TRBJ2-3 | TRBV11-3 | - | TRBD2 | CASSQGTSGGLRDTQYF | TGTGCCAGCAGCCAAGGGACTAGCGGGGGACTCAGAGATACGCAGTATTTT
15 | TRBJ2-5 | TRBV11-2 | - | - | CASSPTWGVPETEYF | TGTGCCAGCAGCCCCACGTGGGGGGTACCAGAGACCGAGTACTTC
15 | TRBJ2-3 | TRBV6-1 | medium-sized | - | CASTRDQGITDTQYF | TGTGCCAGCACCCGGGACCAGGGCATCACAGATACGCAGTATTTT
18 | TRBJ2-2 | TRBV5-1 | - | - | CASSFSKQTGVETGELFF | TGCGCCAGCAGCTTTTCGAAACAGACGGGAGTTGAGACCGGGGAGCTGTTTTTT
14 | TRBJ1-6 | TRBV5-1 | - | TRBD1 | CASRLDRANSALHF | TGCGCCAGCAGACTGGACAGGGCCAATTCAGCCCTCCACTTT
13 | TRBJ1-2 | TRBV28 | many | - | CASSLRGHAGYTF | TGTGCCAGCAGTTTACGGGGGCACGCGGGCTACACCTTC
18 | TRBJ1-6 | TRBV6-1 | - | - | CASSEACEGGQGNSSLHF | TGTGCCAGTAGTGAAGCGTGTGAGGGAGGTCAAGGGAATTCATCCCTCCACTTT
15 | TRBJ1-4 | TRBV12-3/TRBV12-4 | - | - | CTSRPGDTTNEKLFF | TGTACCAGCAGACCGGGAGACACAACTAATGAAAAACTGTTTTTT
15 | TRBJ2-1 | TRBV7-8 | - | - | CANQRETYSYNERFF | TGTGCCAACCAAAGAGAGACCTACTCCTACAATGAGCGGTTCTTC
16 | TRBJ1-5 | TRBV6-1 | - | - | CASSEDWADNYQPKHF | TGTGCCAGCAGTGAAGACTGGGCAGACAACTATCAGCCCAAGCATTTT
15 | TRBJ2-2 | TRBV10-3 | - | TRBD2 | CAIRPGTTNAGGLFF | TGTGCCATCAGACCCGGGACTACGAACGCCGGGGGGCTGTTTTTT
15 | TRBJ2-1 | TRBV12-3/TRBV12-4 | - | - | CASRFNGASYNEQFF | TGTGCCAGCAGATTCAACGGGGCCTCCTACAATGAGCAGTTCTTC
15 | TRBJ2-5 | TRBV5-5 | - | TRBD1 | CANSPGQGTQETQYF | TGTGCCAATAGTCCCGGACAGGGCACCCAAGAGACCCAGTACTTC